The clone carrying this TCR beta chain was recorded many times. Its matching antigen is unknown. The sample belongs to a study of blood T cells in healthy people across ages. Study-level points and caveats: Roughly linear age-related decline in beta diversity appeared, significant by age roughly 40.

The CDR3 runs 14 residues. Between the trimmed V and J ends, which lost 0 bases and 4 bases, there was a span of 7 bases. Germline V gene data show CDR1 as LGHNA and CDR2 as YSLEER. The second PCR ran roughly 6 to 11 cycles with a sample-barcoded 5' primer and J-beta primers. In TCRdb, the 5' RACE reads were re-called with MiXCR into one record per CDR3 protein. The sample shows roughly 800,000 distinct CDR3 sequences, approximately 25% of them seen only once. The data were also submitted as part of a second study, on T cells of mothers and their children.

Material: blood. This chain links TRBV4-3 with TRBJ2-1; D is undetermined. This receptor was obtained from a boy younger than 18 in good health. The CDR3 loop is CASSQDPSYNEQFF. The DNA for the CDR3 is TGCGCCAGCAGCCAAGACCCTTCATACAATGAGCAGTTCTTC.